This TCR beta chain was identified in a study of a mutant IDH1 vaccine in newly diagnosed glioma (dated by TCRdb to 2020 to 2022). Context from the whole study: Vaccination began 4-6 weeks after radiotherapy alone, or alongside temozolomide cycles in the chemotherapy-containing groups. The approximately 33 treated patients were roughly 62% male and roughly 40% female, with a mean age of approximately 38 years. Prior to enrollment, standard therapy consisting of radiotherapy alone, temozolomide alone, or radiochemotherapy with temozolomide had been administered to patients, with the combination being received by most patients. The week-35 safety follow-up took place at visit V12, and the week-47 end of study took place at visit V13. Peripheral blood was collected at six visits: V03 (baseline), V05, V07, V10, V12 and V13. For exploratory analyses, longitudinal TCRB deep sequencing was carried out in roughly 25 treated patients wherever samples were available. Broader findings and caveats from the paper: Availability determined which PBMC samples were chosen for TCRB deep sequencing. No apparent relationship was observed between pseudoprogression and alterations in the top peripheral T cell clonotypes detected by TCRB sequencing. Immune responses induced by the vaccine were seen in around 93% of patients across multiple MHC alleles. It was noted by the authors that analyses of patient blood samples could not be reproduced owing to sample limitations.

To note about this clone: The clone's antigen remains unknown. The input lacks base qualities; no much larger clone sits a single base away.

The time point tag for this specimen amounts to: week 35, safety follow-up. Every vaccine dose consisted of 300 ug of a 20-mer mutant IDH1 peptide in Montanide, administered subcutaneously together with topical imiquimod. Eight vaccinations were administered to patients in weeks 1, 3, 5, 7, 11, 15, 19 and 23, corresponding to visits V03 through V10. Donors had newly diagnosed WHO grade 3 or 4 IDH1-mutant astrocytomas with loss of nuclear ATRX. The samples were drawn from NOA16, a multicentre, single-arm, open-label phase I trial in Germany that tested a mutant IDH1 peptide vaccine in humans for the first time. Genomic DNA for TCRB sequencing was isolated from EDTA blood with the DNeasy Blood and Tissue Kit. The library relied on the immunoSEQ multiplex PCR assay. Following the manufacturer's protocol, the hsTCRB Kit was used to amplify rearranged TCR beta chain sequences. Sequencing of TCRB libraries was carried out on an Illumina MiSeq. Per the authors' processing: The proprietary platform of the kit vendor was used for demultiplexing, trimming and gene mapping. The table comes from immuneACCESS by way of TCRdb, which keeps in-frame sequences with V and J called. Part of the clones is missing from these tables; in studies checked, under half for an unresolved V gene and the rest for unknown reasons. V, J and clone size reflect that table, while D and trimming were determined from the DNA. The sample yields roughly 50,000 clones; around four fifths were counted once. The top ten clones comprise 6.5% to 7.5% of the sample.

The CDR3 has 14 amino acids, counting the end cysteine and phenylalanine. The only DNA kept is the CDR3, 42 bases in frame from the first base. Clipping removes 5 bases from V and 4 bases from J, with 7 as the unmatched junction base count. Looking up the germline V gene (reference sequence) yields CDR1 SGHNT and CDR2 YYREEE. The clonotype originates from a man aged 35-49 years with glioma. This receptor chain uses TRBV5-4 and TRBJ2-5, with 8 junctional bases fitting TRBD1. The sequenced sample was PBMCs, obtained from a glioma patient whose treatment included an IDH1 peptide vaccine. The bases are TGTGCCAGCAGGATAGACAGGGGCTCAGAGACCCAGTACTTC. Its amino acids are CASRIDRGSETQYF.